One sample yielded the 10 T cell receptor beta chains listed below, sequenced in a study of blood T cells in healthy people across ages. The authors ran a second PCR of about 7 to 12 cycles using a sample-barcoded 5' primer and a J-beta primer mix. Each CDR3 protein gets one entry after TCRdb re-called the 5' RACE reads with MiXCR. There are 600,000 to 650,000 distinct CDR3 sequences in the sample; roughly 58% occur only once, and approximately 40% lies in the top ten. Sequenced sample: blood. The receptors were gathered from a man in his 60s in good health.

This clonotype was picked up a small number of times. The chain employs TRBV11-2 and TRBJ2-3, with 7 bases aligning to TRBD2. V was pared by 2 bases and J by 1 base, with 6 bases of the junction left unmatched. Germline loops: CDR1 SGHAT, CDR2 FQNNGV. The CDR3 length is 16 residues. This CDR3 is CASSLLSGGGTDTQYF. The CDR3 region has the DNA TGTGCCAGCAGCTTATTGTCGGGGGGAGGCACAGATACGCAGTATTTT.

The chain carries TRBV10-2 and TRBJ2-5; 16 nucleotides agree with TRBD2. The CDR3 has 17 residues. V lost 4 bases, J lost 3 bases, and 5 bases stayed unmatched. The germline gives CDR1 WSHSY, CDR2 SAAADI. Written as DNA, the CDR3 is TGCGCCAGCAGTGCGGGGACTAGCGGGGGGGCGAAAGAGACCCAGTACTTC. Translated: CASSAGTSGGAKETQYF.

The CDR3 sequence: CSVSGDRVGTDTQYF. The CDR3 region has the DNA TGCAGCGTTTCGGGAGACAGGGTAGGCACAGATACGCAGTATTTT. The V gene is TRBV29-1, the J gene TRBJ2-3, with D possibly TRBD1 on 7 matching bases. The V and J ends lost 5 bases and 1 base respectively, with 16 bases between them. This CDR3 comprises 15 residues. Germline values: CDR1 SQVTM, CDR2 ANQGSEA.

In this sample, this clonotype turned up a few times. CDR3 sequence reads: CASSLLLYEQYF. CDR3 nucleotides: TGTGCCAGCAGCCTGCTTTTGTACGAGCAGTACTTC. V gene TRBV7-9 combines with J gene TRBJ2-4; no reliable D call. The end of the DNA fits TRBJ2-7 better, so the J call may be wrong. Germline lookup yields CDR1 SEHNR and CDR2 FQNEAQ (reference sequence). The CDR3 loop spans 12 amino acids.

The genes are TRBV5-6 and TRBJ2-5; the D gene could be TRBD1 or TRBD2 (5 bases each). Deletions cut 3 bases from V and 7 bases from J, with 16 bases between. CDR3 length: 14 residues. Germline CDR1 and CDR2: SGHDT and YYEEEE. As DNA, the CDR3 is TGTGCCAGCAGCTGGGGACGGGCTGAGACGACCCAGTACTTC. Encoded protein: CASSWGRAETTQYF.

The J gene is TRBJ2-1, the V gene TRBV7-6, with 11 bases that match TRBD2. Germline assignment: CDR1 SGHVS and CDR2 FNYEAQ. V was pared by 3 bases and J by 0 bases, with 7 bases of the junction left unmatched. The CDR3 is made up of 18 amino acids. This chain's CDR3 is CASSFLAGGLSSYNEQFF. For the CDR3, the DNA is TGTGCCAGCAGCTTTCTAGCGGGGGGACTTAGCTCCTACAATGAGCAGTTCTTC.

The chain recombines TRBV7-9 with TRBJ1-2, with 8 bases fitting TRBD1. Germline trimming cut 4 bases from V and 7 bases from J; bases unmatched to any gene: 5. This CDR3 spans 13 amino acids. Germline CDR1 reads SEHNR; CDR2 reads FQNEAQ (reference sequence). CDR3 bases: TGTGCCAGCAGCTCCCTCGGACAGGGTGGCTACACCTTC. Translating gives CASSSLGQGGYTF.

A note on this clonotype: The junction and the germline gene differ at one end; a read error may be behind it. The chain joins TRBV12-5 to TRBJ2-5; either TRBD1 or TRBD2 may supply D (5 bases each). Germline CDR1 reads LGHNT; CDR2 reads FRNRAP. The CDR3 has 15 amino acids. In nucleotides, the CDR3 is TGTGCTAGTGGTTTGGCCTCCGGGGACCAGGAGACCCAGTACTTC. Translation: CASGLASGDQETQYF.

There are a few counts of this clonotype. The V call is TRBV2, the J call TRBJ1-6, with D perhaps matching TRBD1 (5 bases). Germline-derived CDR1 and CDR2 are SNHLY and FYNNEI. Trimming took 3 bases from V and 8 from J, leaving 14 bases between them. The CDR3 is 15 amino acids. The CDR3 spells CASSEEGTGHSPLHF. DNA for the CDR3: TGTGCCAGCAGTGAGGAGGGGACGGGTCATTCACCCCTCCACTTT. Full variable domain (rest looked up from reference TRBV2 and TRBJ1-6): EPEVTQTPSHQVTQMGQEVILRCVPISNHLYFYWYRQILGQKVEFLVSFYNNEISEKSEIFDDQFSVERPDGSNFTLKIRSTKLEDSAMYFCASSEEGTGHSPLHFGNGTRLTVT.

The V call is TRBV10-2, the J call TRBJ2-1, with D unclear. The J call is uncertain, as TRBJ2-7 better fits the DNA end. From germline, CDR1 is WSHSY and CDR2 SAAADI. The CDR3 is 14 amino acids. CDR3 sequence (DNA): TGCGCCAGCTCCAGGTCGGTGGGCTACAATGAGCAGTACTTC. Amino acids: CASSRSVGYNEQYF.